The sequence of this T cell receptor beta chain was determined in a study of neurological immune-mediated disorders. The overall study: Relapsing-remitting disease was seen in 31 of the 34 multiple sclerosis patients, and secondary progressive disease was seen in 3. Study-level findings and limits: HTLV-1-associated myelopathy showed the most TCR clonal expansion; multiple sclerosis the least, below healthy controls.

From germline, CDR1 is SGHVS and CDR2 FNYEAQ. This CDR3 comprises 15 residues. The trim removed 4 bases at V and 6 bases at J, leaving 8 bases unmatched. Concerning this clonotype itself: Antigen specificity is unknown.

The authors made cDNA by 5'RACE with 10-nucleotide random UMIs. TCRdb passed the 5' RACE reads through MiXCR, listing each CDR3 protein once. The sample holds 50,000 to 65,000 distinct CDR3 sequences; roughly 3.5% are singletons and the top ten take 1.6%. The unsorted libraries were produced from 2 million PBMCs held at -80 C. The chain joins TRBV7-6 to TRBJ2-3; 9 bases fit TRBD1. The sequencing input was PBMCs. The receptor's source is a man aged 25-45 years with multiple sclerosis. The CDR3 DNA follows: TGTGCCAGCAGCTCGCTGACAGGGGGTAAGGATACGCAGTATTTT. It encodes CASSSLTGGKDTQYF. The full variable domain, its missing parts supplied by reference TRBV7-6 and TRBJ2-3, is GAGVSQSPRYKVTKRGQDVALRCDPISGHVSLYWYRQALGQGPEFLTYFNYEAQQDKSGLPNDRFSAERPEGSISTLTIQRTEQRDSAMYRCASSSLTGGKDTQYFGPGTRLTVL.